This passage covers 12 T cell receptor beta chains from one sample sequenced in a study of cytomegalovirus exposure and HLA in healthy donors. Vbeta (60) and Jbeta (13) primers were used in the PCR. Some clones are missing from TCRdb's copy, which holds only in-frame ones; the method was immunoSEQ multiplex PCR. Of around 69,000 clones in the sample, 70% were seen once. What was sequenced was PBMCs. The receptors derive from a woman between 50 and 59 years old in good health and CMV-seropositive.

CDR3: CASSLGQGDYEQYF. The CDR3 DNA sequence: TGCGCCAGCAGCCTTGGACAGGGGGACTACGAGCAGTACTTC. The chain joins TRBV5-1 to TRBJ2-7; the match to TRBD1 covers 10 bases. CDR1 and CDR2 from the germline V gene are SGHRS and YFSETQ. The ends lost 4 bases at V and 3 bases at J; junction bases unmatched: 4. This CDR3 comprises 14 residues.

This chain connects TRBV2 to TRBJ1-5; 8 nucleotides match TRBD1. The CDR3 sequence is 14 residues long. The ends lost 6 bases at V and 3 bases at J; junction bases unmatched: 4. Germline lookup yields CDR1 SNHLY and CDR2 FYNNEI. In DNA, the CDR3 is TGTGCCAGCAGAGGGGACAGGATCAATCAGCCCCAGCATTTT. Its translation: CASRGDRINQPQHF.

The chain uses TRBV28 and TRBJ1-6, with D possibly being TRBD1 (6 bases). Per germline, CDR1 MDHEN and CDR2 SYDVKM. Trimming took 7 bases from V and 9 from J, leaving 16 bases between them. This CDR3 region has 14 residues. The DNA of the CDR3 is TGTGCCAGCAACCGTGACAGGAGAAGTTCACCCCTCCACTTT. Translating gives CASNRDRRSSPLHF.

The genes are TRBV5-4 and TRBJ2-7; 13 nucleotides agree with TRBD2. Germline trimming cut 2 bases from V and 4 bases from J; bases unmatched to any gene: 9. The length of the CDR3 is 17 residues. Per germline, CDR1 SGHNT and CDR2 YYREEE (reference sequence). The DNA of the CDR3 is TGTGCCAGCAGCTTTGGACTAGCGGGAGTAGAGGGTTACGAGCAGTACTTC. It codes for CASSFGLAGVEGYEQYF.

The chain couples TRBV5-6 to TRBJ2-7; D is possibly TRBD1 (6 bases). The CDR3 has 13 amino acids. Germline CDR1 SGHDT, CDR2 YYEEEE. V was clipped by 2 bases and J by 4 bases, with 10 bases between them. CDR3 nucleotides: TGTGCCAGCAGCTTCGGCAGGGGTTACGAGCAGTACTTC. Translation gives CASSFGRGYEQYF. Complete variable domain (other parts from reference TRBV5-6 and TRBJ2-7): DAGVTQSPTHLIKTRGQQVTLRCSPKSGHDTVSWYQQALGQGPQFIFQYYEEEERQRGNFPDRFSGHQFPNYSSELNVNALLLGDSALYLCASSFGRGYEQYFGPGTRLTVT.

The chain links TRBV5-1 to TRBJ2-5, with 9 positions matching TRBD2. V was clipped by 4 bases and J by 4 bases; unmatched bases: 8. Per germline, CDR1 SGHRS and CDR2 YFSETQ. The CDR3 extends over 15 amino acids. The CDR3 sequence: CASSPGGTSRETQYF. The CDR3 DNA is TGCGCCAGCAGCCCAGGAGGGACTAGCAGAGAGACCCAGTACTTC. The whole variable domain, remainder taken from reference TRBV5-1 and TRBJ2-5, is KAGVTQTPRYLIKTRGQQVTLSCSPISGHRSVSWYQQTPGQGLQFLFEYFSETQRNKGNFPGRFSGRQFSNSRSEMNVSTLELGDSALYLCASSPGGTSRETQYFGPGTRLLVL.

The rearrangement uses TRBV10-2 and TRBJ2-7, with 9 bases lining up with TRBD2. V lost 3 bases, J lost 5 bases, and 8 bases stayed unmatched. The germline V gene has CDR1 WSHSY and CDR2 SAAADI. The CDR3 sequence is 15 residues long. CDR3 sequence: CASSEGGTSIHEQYF. CDR3 sequence (DNA): TGCGCCAGCAGTGAAGGTGGGACTAGCATCCACGAGCAGTACTTC.

The chain combines TRBV19 with TRBJ2-3; 10 nucleotides align to TRBD1. The CDR3 length is 14 residues. V was pared by 10 bases and J by 4 bases, with 8 bases of the junction left unmatched. Looked up from germline, CDR1 is LNHDA and CDR2 is SQIVND (reference sequence). CDR3 DNA: TGTGCCACTAAAGGGACAGGGGAGTCAGATACGCAGTATTTT. This translates into CATKGTGESDTQYF. The variable domain in full, with the rest retrieved from reference TRBV19 and TRBJ2-3, is DGGITQSPKYLFRKEGQNVTLSCEQNLNHDAMYWYRQDPGQGLRLIYYSQIVNDFQKGDIAEGYSVSREKKESFPLTVTSAQKNPTAFYLCATKGTGESDTQYFGPGTRLTVL.

This clone was seen only once. This chain uses TRBV19 with TRBJ2-3; maybe TRBD2 (5 bases). V dropped 7 bases and J dropped 1 base, with 18 bases sitting between them. The germline CDR1 and CDR2 sequences are LNHDA and SQIVND (reference sequence). The CDR3 is made up of 16 amino acids. CDR3 residues: CASKMAASWRTDTQYF. The CDR3 DNA is TGTGCCAGTAAAATGGCGGCTAGCTGGCGCACAGATACGCAGTATTTT.

The V and J genes are TRBV14 and TRBJ2-1; D possibly corresponds to TRBD2 (6 bases). The germline gives CDR1 SGHDN, CDR2 FVKESK. The CDR3 covers 14 residues. V lost 1 base, J lost 11 bases, and 15 bases lay in between. CDR3 residues: CASSQVAGTVQQFF. The CDR3 region has the DNA TGTGCCAGCAGCCAAGTTGCGGGGACGGTTCAGCAGTTCTTC.

This sequence joins TRBV2 and TRBJ1-4; 7 positions agree with TRBD1. Germline values: CDR1 SNHLY, CDR2 FYNNEI. V was clipped by 8 bases and J by 5 bases; unmatched bases: 11. The CDR3 totals 15 residues. The CDR3 DNA follows: TGTGCCAGCCTCCTTATGGGACAGAAAAATGAAAAACTGTTTTTT. The encoded protein is CASLLMGQKNEKLFF.

The sample holds a few counts of this clone. The chain couples TRBV6-1 to TRBJ2-3, with D tentatively TRBD1 (6 bases). Trimming stripped 7 bases from V and 3 bases from J, with 11 bases between. The CDR3 length is 13 residues. The germline CDR1 and CDR2 sequences are MNHNS and SASEGT. This CDR3 reads CASIIQGTDTQYF. CDR3 DNA sequence: TGTGCCAGCATCATTCAGGGGACAGATACGCAGTATTTT.